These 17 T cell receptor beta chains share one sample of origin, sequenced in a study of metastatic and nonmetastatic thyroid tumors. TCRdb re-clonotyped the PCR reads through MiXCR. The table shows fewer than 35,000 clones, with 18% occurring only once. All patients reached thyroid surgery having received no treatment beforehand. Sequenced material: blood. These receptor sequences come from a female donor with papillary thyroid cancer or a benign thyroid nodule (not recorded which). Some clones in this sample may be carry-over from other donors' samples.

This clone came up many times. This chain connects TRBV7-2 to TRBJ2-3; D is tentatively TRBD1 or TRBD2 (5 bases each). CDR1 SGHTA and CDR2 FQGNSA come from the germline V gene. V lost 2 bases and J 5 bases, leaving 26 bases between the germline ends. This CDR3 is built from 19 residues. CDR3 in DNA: TGTGCCAGCAGCTTACCGGATAAAAGAGGGACCTTCAGAGTAGATACGCAGTATTTT. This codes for CASSLPDKRGTFRVDTQYF.

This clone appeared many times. CDR3 DNA sequence: TGTGCCAGTAGTATAGCTAGCGGGAGGACAGATACGCAGTATTTT. Amino acids: CASSIASGRTDTQYF. This chain links TRBV19 with TRBJ2-3; 11 bases fit TRBD2. The CDR3 spans 15 residues. Germline V gene lookup returns CDR1 LNHDA and CDR2 SQIVND (reference sequence). After removal of 1 base from V and 3 bases from J, the junction contained 0 bases not matched to a gene.

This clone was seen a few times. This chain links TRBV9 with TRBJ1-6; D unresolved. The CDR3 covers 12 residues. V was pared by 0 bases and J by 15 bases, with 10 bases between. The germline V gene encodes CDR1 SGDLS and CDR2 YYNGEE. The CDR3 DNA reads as TGTGCCAGCAGCGTAGGGAATTCAAACCTCCACTTT. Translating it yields CASSVGNSNLHF.

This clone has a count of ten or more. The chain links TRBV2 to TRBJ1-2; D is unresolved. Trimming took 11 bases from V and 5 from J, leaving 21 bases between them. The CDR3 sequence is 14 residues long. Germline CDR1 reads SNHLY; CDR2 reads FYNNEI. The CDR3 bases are TGTGCCGGCCGGCGTGCCCTTAACTTGTATGGCTACACCTTC. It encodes CAGRRALNLYGYTF.

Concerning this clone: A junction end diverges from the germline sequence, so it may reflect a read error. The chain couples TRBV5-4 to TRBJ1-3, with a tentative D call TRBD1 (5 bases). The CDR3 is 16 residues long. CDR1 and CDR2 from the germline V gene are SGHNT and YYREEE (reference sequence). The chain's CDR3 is CASTLDTDSEGNTIYF. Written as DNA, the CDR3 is TGTGCCAGCACCTTGGACACCGACAGCGAGGGAAACACCATATATTTT.

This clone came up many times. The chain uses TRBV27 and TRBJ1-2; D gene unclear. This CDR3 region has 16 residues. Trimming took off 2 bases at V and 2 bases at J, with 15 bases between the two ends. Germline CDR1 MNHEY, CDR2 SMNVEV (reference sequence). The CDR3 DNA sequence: TGTGCCAGCAGTTTAATCCCCCTGGACGTCAACTATGGCTACACCTTC. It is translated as CASSLIPLDVNYGYTF.

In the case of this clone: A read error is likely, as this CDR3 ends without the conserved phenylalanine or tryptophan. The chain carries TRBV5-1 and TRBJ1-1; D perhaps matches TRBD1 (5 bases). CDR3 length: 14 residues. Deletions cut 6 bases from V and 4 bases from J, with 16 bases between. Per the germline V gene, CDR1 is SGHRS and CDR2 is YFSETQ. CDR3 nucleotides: TGCGCCAGCACCTGGGACGGTAGAGGCACTGAAGCTTTCTTA. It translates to CASTWDGRGTEAFL.

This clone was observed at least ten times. The DNA for the CDR3 is TGTGCCAGCAGCTCTGAGGCGGCATTCTATGGCTACACCTTC. Protein: CASSSEAAFYGYTF. The rearrangement uses TRBV7-9 and TRBJ1-2; D is unclear. Germline V gene data show CDR1 as SEHNR and CDR2 as FQNEAQ (reference sequence). The V end lost 4 bases, the J end lost 4 bases, and 13 bases lay between the germline ends. The CDR3 covers 14 residues.

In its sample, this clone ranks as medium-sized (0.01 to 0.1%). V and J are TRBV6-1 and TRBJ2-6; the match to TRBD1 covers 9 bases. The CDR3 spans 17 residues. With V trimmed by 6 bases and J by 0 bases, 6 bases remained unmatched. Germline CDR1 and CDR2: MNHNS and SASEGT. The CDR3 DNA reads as TGTGCCAGCAGACTAGGACAGGGGAGCTCTGGGGCCAACGTCCTGACTTTC. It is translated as CASRLGQGSSGANVLTF.

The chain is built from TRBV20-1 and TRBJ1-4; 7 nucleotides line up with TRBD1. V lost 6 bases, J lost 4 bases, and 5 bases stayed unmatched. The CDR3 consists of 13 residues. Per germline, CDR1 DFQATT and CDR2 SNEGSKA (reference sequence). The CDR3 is CSAFRDSNEKLFF. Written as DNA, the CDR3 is TGCAGTGCCTTTCGGGACAGTAATGAAAAACTGTTTTTT.

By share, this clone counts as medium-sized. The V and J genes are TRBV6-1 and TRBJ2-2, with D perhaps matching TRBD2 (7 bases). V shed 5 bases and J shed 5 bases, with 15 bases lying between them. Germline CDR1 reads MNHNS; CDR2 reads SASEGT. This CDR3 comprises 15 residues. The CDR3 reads CASSPQGGGTGELFF. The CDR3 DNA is TGTGCCAGCAGTCCCCAGGGAGGGGGAACCGGGGAGCTGTTTTTT.

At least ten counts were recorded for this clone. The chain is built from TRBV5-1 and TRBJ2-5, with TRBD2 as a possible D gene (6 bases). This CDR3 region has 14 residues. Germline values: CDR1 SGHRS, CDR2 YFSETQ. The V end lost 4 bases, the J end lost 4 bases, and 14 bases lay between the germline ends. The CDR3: CASSTFHGGETQYF. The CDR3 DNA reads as TGCGCCAGCAGCACCTTCCACGGGGGAGAGACCCAGTACTTC.

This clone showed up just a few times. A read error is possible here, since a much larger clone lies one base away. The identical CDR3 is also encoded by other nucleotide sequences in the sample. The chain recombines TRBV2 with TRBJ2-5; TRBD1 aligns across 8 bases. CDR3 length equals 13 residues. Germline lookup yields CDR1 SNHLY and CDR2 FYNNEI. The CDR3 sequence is CAAGQGPEETQYF. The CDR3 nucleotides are TGTGCTGCAGGACAGGGCCCGGAAGAGACCCAGTACTTC.

The CDR3 sequence: CATSDGTTNYGYTF. The CDR3 coding sequence is TGTGCCACCAGTGACGGGACAACTAACTATGGCTACACCTTC. This chain uses TRBV24-1 with TRBJ1-2; the D gene is possibly TRBD1 (6 bases). Germline CDR1 reads KGHDR; CDR2 reads SFDVKD. Trimming stripped 4 bases from V and 0 bases from J, with 8 bases between. This CDR3 is built from 14 residues.

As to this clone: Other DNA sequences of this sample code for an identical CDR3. CDR3 bases: TGTGCCAGCAGCCTACCGCCCAGCGCAGATACGCAGTATTTT. It encodes CASSLPPSADTQYF. The J gene is TRBJ2-3, the V gene TRBV7-2; D is unresolved. V lost 5 bases, J lost 4 bases, and 13 bases lay in between. Germline loops: CDR1 SGHTA, CDR2 FQGNSA. The CDR3 sequence is 14 residues long.

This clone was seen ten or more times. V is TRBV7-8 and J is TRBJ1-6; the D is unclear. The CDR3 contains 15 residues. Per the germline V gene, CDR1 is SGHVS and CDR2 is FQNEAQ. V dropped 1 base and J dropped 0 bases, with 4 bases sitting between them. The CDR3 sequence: CASSLGYSYNSPLHF. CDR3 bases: TGTGCCAGCAGCTTAGGTTACTCCTATAATTCACCCCTCCACTTT.

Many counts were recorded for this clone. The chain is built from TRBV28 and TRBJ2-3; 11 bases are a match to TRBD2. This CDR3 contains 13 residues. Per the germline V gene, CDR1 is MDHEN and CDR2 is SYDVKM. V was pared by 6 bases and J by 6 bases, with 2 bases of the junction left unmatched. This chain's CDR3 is CASRTSGTDTQYF. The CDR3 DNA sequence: TGTGCCAGCAGGACTAGCGGGACTGATACGCAGTATTTT.